The sequence of this TCR beta chain was determined in a study of blood T cell repertoires in COVID-19. Study-wide background: Specimens from acute and convalescent COVID-19 originated in the United States, Italy and Spain.

This clone was observed once. Germline loops: CDR1 MNHNY, CDR2 SVGAGI (reference sequence). CDR3 length equals 13 residues. V lost 6 bases, J lost 2 bases, and 10 bases lay in between. Repertoires were generated with immunoSEQ multiplex PCR, while TCRdb's copy carries only in-frame clones and drops some. The sample contains roughly 160,000 clones, approximately 86% of which appear only once. The rearrangement links TRBV6-6 to TRBJ1-2; weak D call: TRBD1 (5 bases). The sequenced sample consisted of peripheral blood. This TCR came from a woman aged 60-70 years who had recovered from COVID-19. The CDR3 DNA reads as TGTGCCAGCAGCCCGGGGGGGAACTATGGCTACACCTTC. This codes for CASSPGGNYGYTF.